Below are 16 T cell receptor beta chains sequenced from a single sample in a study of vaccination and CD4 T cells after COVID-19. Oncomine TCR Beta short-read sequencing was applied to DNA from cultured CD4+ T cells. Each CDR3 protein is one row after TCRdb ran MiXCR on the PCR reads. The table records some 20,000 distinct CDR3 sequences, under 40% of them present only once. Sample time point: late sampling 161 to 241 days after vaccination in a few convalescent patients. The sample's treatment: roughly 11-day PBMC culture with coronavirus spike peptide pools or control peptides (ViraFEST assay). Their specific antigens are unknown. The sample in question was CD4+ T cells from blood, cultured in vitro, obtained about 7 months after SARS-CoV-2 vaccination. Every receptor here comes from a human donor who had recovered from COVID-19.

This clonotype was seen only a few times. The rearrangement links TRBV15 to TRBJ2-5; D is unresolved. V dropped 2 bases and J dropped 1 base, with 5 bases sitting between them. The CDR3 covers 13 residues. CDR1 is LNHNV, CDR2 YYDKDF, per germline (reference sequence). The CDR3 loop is CATSRSAQETQYF. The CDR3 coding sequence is TGTGCCACCAGCAGATCCGCCCAAGAGACCCAGTACTTC.

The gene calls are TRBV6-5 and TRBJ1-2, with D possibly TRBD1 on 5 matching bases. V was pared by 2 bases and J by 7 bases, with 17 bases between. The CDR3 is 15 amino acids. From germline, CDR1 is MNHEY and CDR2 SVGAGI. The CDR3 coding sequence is TGTGCCAGCAGTTACCAATGGGGGGGAAGGGGTGGCTACACCTTC. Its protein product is CASSYQWGGRGGYTF.

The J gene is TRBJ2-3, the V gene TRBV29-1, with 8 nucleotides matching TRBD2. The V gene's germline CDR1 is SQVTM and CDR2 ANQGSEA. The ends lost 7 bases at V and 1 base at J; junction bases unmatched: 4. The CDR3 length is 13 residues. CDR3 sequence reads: CSGDSGGTDTQYF. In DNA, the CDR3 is TGCAGCGGGGATAGCGGGGGCACAGATACGCAGTATTTT.

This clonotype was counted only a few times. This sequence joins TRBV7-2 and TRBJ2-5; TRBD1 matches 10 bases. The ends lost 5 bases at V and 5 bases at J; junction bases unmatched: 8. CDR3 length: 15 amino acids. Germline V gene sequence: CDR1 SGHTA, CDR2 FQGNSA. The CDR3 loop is CASSPRTGGWETQYF. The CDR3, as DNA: TGTGCCAGCAGCCCCCGGACAGGGGGTTGGGAGACCCAGTACTTC.

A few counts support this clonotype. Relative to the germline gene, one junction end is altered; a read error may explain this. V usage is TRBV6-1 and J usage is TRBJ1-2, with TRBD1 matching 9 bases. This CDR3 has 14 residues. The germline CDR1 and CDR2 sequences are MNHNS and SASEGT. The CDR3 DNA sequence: TGTGCCAGCAGCGAAGGACAGGGGAGACGCGGCTACACCTTC. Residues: CASSEGQGRRGYTF.

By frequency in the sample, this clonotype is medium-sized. CDR3 region: CASSYNRKETQYF. The DNA for the CDR3 is TGTGCCAGCAGCTATAACAGGAAAGAGACCCAGTACTTC. This chain uses TRBV7-3 with TRBJ2-5, with D tentatively TRBD1 (5 bases). Trimming cost V 4 bases and J 3 bases, with 9 bases left between them. Germline CDR1 is SGHTA and CDR2 is FQGTGA. CDR3 length: 13 amino acids.

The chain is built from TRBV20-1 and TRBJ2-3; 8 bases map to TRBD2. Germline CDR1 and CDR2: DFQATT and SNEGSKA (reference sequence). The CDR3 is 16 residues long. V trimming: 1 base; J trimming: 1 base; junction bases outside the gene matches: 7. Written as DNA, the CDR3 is TGCAGTGCTAGAGTGACCGGGACTAGGCGCACAGATACGCAGTATTTT. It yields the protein CSARVTGTRRTDTQYF.

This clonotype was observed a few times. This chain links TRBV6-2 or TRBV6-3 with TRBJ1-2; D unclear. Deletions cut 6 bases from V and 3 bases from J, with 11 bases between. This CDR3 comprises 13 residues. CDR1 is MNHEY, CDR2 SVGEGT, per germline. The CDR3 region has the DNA TGTGCCAGCAGGCGGGAAGGCGACTATGGCTACACCTTC. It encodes CASRREGDYGYTF.

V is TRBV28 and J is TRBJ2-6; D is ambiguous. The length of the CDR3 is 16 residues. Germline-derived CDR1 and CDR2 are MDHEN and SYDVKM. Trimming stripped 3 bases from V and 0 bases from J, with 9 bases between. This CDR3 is CASSFPLGSGANVLTF. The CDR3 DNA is TGTGCCAGCAGTTTCCCCTTAGGCTCTGGGGCCAACGTCCTGACTTTC.

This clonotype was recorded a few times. The CDR3 bases are TGTGCCAGCAGGAGACAGGCGTACGAGCAGTACTTC. It is translated as CASRRQAYEQYF. The rearrangement uses TRBV2 and TRBJ2-7; D perhaps matches TRBD1 (6 bases). The CDR3 sequence is 12 residues long. Germline V gene lookup returns CDR1 SNHLY and CDR2 FYNNEI. V was trimmed by 6 bases and J by 4 bases, leaving 10 bases between them.

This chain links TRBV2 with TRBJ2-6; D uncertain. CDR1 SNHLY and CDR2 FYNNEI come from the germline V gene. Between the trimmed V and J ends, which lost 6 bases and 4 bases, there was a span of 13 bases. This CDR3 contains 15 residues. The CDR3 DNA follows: TGTGCCAGCAGCGAGGATCAGGCGGGGGCCAACGTCCTGACTTTC. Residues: CASSEDQAGANVLTF.

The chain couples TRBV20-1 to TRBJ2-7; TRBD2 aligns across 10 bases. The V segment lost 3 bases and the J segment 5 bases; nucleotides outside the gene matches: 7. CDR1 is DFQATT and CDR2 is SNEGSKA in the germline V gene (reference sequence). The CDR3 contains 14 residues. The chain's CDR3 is CSARRASGSNEQYF. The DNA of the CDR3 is TGCAGTGCTAGGCGGGCTAGCGGGAGCAACGAGCAGTACTTC.

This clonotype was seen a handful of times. CDR3 in DNA: TGTGCCAGCGTTGGGGACAGGGGAGAGACCCAGTACTTC. This gives the protein CASVGDRGETQYF. V gene TRBV2 combines with J gene TRBJ2-5; 10 bases match TRBD1. CDR3 length equals 13 residues. Trimming at V came to 8 bases and at J to 4 bases, leaving 4 bases not matched to a gene. Germline lookup yields CDR1 SNHLY and CDR2 FYNNEI.

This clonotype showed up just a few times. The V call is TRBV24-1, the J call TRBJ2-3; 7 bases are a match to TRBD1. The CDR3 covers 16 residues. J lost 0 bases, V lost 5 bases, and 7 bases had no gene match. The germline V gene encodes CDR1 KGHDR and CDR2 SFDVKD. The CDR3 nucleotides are TGTGCCACCAGTGGTGACAGGGCCCTGAGCACAGATACGCAGTATTTT. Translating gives CATSGDRALSTDTQYF.

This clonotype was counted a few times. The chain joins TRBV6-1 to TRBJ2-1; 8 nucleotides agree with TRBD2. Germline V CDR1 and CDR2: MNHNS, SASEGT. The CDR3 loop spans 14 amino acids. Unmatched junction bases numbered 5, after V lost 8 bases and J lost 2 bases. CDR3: CASASGQAYNEQFF. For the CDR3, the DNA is TGTGCCAGCGCTAGCGGGCAAGCCTACAATGAGCAGTTCTTC.

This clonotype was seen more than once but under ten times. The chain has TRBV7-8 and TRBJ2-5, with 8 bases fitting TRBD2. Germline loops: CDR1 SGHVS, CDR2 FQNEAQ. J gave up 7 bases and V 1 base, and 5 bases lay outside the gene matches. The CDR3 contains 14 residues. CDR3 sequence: CASSLVGREGTQYF. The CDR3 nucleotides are TGTGCCAGCAGCTTAGTAGGTCGGGAGGGGACCCAGTACTTC.